This T cell receptor (beta chain) was documented in a study of T cells in Graves' hyperthyroidism and ophthalmopathy. Researchers took RNA transcripts and amplified the TCR beta CDR3 regions from them. Carried out on the TCR CDR3, a first-round RT-PCR used the HTBI primer set. TCRdb itself ran the multiplex PCR reads through MiXCR, one entry per CDR3 protein. The top ten hold around 12% of the sample, which has about 640,000 distinct CDR3 sequences, 14% seen once. This clonotype came up many times. From 8.5 to 10 ml of fresh peripheral blood, PBMCs were isolated. This CDR3 is built from 13 residues. Germline V gene sequence: CDR1 SGDLS, CDR2 YYNGEE. V lost 2 bases and J 0 bases, leaving 5 bases between the germline ends.

J is TRBJ1-2 and V is TRBV9, with D perhaps matching TRBD1 (5 bases). This clonotype was obtained from a woman aged 50 to 60 with Graves' ophthalmopathy. Sequenced: blood. For the CDR3, the DNA is TGTGCCAGCAGCGTGGGGGCTAACTATGGCTACACCTTC. Translating it yields CASSVGANYGYTF.